This T cell receptor beta chain was profiled in a study of blood T cell repertoires in COVID-19. Whole-study context: Samples representing acute and convalescent COVID-19 were sourced from the United States, Italy and Spain. From T cells, B-cell-depleted T cells, or PBMCs came the material, which was cDNA or gDNA.

Authors' analysis steps: Cell counts per sample came from amplifying reference gene primers. Measured with immunoSEQ multiplex PCR; TCRdb has only the in-frame clones, and not every one. The D gene and trimming were derived from the DNA, and the V and J assignments and clone size from that table. The sample includes almost 400,000 clones, 88% of them seen just once. There are 16 residues in the CDR3. Per the germline V gene, CDR1 is SGDLS and CDR2 is YYNGEE. V trimming: 4 bases; J trimming: 4 bases; junction bases outside the gene matches: 13. Each participant's cohort was designated according to participant-reported clinical history.

This TCR was recovered from a woman in her thirties with acute COVID-19. The specimen sequenced was PBMCs or T cells enriched from blood (not recorded which). The chain employs TRBV9 and TRBJ1-1; 7 nucleotides match TRBD1. This CDR3 is CASSPMVGQVPTEAFF. The CDR3 coding sequence is TGTGCCAGCAGCCCCATGGTAGGACAGGTGCCCACTGAAGCTTTCTTT. Filled out from reference TRBV9 and TRBJ1-1, the complete variable domain reads DSGVTQTPKHLITATGQRVTLRCSPRSGDLSVYWYQQSLDQGLQFLIQYYNGEERAKGNILERFSAQQFPDLHSELNLSSLELGDSALYFCASSPMVGQVPTEAFFGQGTRLTVV.